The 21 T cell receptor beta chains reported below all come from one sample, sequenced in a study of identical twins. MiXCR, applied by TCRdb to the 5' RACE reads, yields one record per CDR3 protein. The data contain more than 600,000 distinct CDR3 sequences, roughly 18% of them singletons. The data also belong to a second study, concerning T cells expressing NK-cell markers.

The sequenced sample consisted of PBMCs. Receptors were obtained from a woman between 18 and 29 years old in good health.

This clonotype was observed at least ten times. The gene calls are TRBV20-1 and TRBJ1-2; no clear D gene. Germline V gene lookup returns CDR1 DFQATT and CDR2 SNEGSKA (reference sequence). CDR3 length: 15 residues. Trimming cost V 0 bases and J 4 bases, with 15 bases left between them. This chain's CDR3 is CSARDRVSTGYGYTF. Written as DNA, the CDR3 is TGCAGTGCTAGAGACCGAGTTAGCACGGGCTATGGCTACACCTTC.

The CDR3 sequence is CASSVGETSYSGANVLTF. For the CDR3, the DNA is TGTGCCAGCAGCGTAGGGGAGACTTCTTACTCTGGGGCCAACGTCCTGACTTTC. The chain couples TRBV9 to TRBJ2-6; D perhaps matches TRBD2 (5 bases). V gave up 0 bases and J gave up 0 bases, with 13 bases separating them. CDR3 length: 18 residues. Germline CDR1 is SGDLS and CDR2 is YYNGEE.

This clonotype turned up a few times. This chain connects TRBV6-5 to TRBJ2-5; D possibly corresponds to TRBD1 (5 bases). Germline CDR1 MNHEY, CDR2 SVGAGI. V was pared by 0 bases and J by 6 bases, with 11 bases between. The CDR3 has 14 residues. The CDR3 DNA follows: TGTGCCAGCAGTTACTCGGCAGGGTTGAAGACCCAGTACTTC. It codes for CASSYSAGLKTQYF.

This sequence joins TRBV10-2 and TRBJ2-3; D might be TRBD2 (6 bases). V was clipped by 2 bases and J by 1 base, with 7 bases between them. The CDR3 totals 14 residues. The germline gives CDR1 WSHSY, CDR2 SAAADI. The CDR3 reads CASSEASGTDTQYF. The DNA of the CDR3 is TGCGCCAGCAGTGAGGCTAGCGGCACAGATACGCAGTATTTT.

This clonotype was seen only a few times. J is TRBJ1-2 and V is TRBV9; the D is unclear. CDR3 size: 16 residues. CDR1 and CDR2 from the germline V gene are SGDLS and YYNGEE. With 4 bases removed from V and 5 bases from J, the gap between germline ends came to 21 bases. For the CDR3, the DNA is TGTGCCAGCAGCCCCGAGCCGGGCAGGCTAGGGTATGGCTACACCTTC. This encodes CASSPEPGRLGYGYTF.

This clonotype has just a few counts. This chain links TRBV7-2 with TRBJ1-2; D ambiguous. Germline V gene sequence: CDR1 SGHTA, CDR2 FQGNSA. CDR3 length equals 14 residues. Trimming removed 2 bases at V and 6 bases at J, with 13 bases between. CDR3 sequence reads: CASSLRTHRDGYTF. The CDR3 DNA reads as TGTGCCAGCAGCTTACGGACCCATAGGGATGGCTACACCTTC.

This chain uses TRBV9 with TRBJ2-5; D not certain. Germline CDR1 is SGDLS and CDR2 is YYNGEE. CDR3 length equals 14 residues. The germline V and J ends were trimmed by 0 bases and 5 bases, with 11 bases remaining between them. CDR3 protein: CASSVATGRETQYF. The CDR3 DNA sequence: TGTGCCAGCAGCGTAGCTACTGGGCGGGAGACCCAGTACTTC. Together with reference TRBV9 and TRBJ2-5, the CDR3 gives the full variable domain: DSGVTQTPKHLITATGQRVTLRCSPRSGDLSVYWYQQSLDQGLQFLIQYYNGEERAKGNILERFSAQQFPDLHSELNLSSLELGDSALYFCASSVATGRETQYFGPGTRLLVL.

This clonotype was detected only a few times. As DNA, the CDR3 is TGTGCCAGCAGCCCCCGGACTAGCGGGAGCCTGGGGCAGTACTTC. Protein: CASSPRTSGSLGQYF. The chain joins TRBV9 to TRBJ2-7; 13 bases are a match to TRBD2. Germline assignment: CDR1 SGDLS and CDR2 YYNGEE. The length of the CDR3 is 15 residues. Losses at the gene ends were 4 bases for V and 9 bases for J; bases not matched to a gene: 10.

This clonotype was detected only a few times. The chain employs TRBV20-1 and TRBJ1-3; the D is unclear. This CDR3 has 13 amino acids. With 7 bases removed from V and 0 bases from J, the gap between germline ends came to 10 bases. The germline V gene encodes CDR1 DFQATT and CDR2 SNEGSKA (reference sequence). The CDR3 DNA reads TGCAGTGTTTCCTCCGGCTCTGGAAACACCATATATTTT. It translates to CSVSSGSGNTIYF.

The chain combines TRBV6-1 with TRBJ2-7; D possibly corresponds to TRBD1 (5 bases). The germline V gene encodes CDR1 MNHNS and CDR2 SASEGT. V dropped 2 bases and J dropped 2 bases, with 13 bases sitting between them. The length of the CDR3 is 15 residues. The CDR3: CASSESMAGTYEQYF. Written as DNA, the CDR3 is TGTGCCAGCAGTGAAAGTATGGCAGGGACCTACGAGCAGTACTTC.

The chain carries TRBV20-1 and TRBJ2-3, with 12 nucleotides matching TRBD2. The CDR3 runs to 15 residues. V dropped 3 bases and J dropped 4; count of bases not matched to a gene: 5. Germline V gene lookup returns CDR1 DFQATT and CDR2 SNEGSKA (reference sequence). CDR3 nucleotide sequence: TGCAGTGCTAGCCGACTAGCGGGAGATCCAGATACGCAGTATTTT. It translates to CSASRLAGDPDTQYF.

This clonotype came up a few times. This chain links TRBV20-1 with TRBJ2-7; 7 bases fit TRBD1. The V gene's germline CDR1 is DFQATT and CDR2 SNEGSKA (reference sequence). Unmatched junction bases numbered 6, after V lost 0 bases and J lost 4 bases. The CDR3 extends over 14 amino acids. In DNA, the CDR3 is TGCAGTGCTAGAGATAGGGGGCTAAGGTACGAGCAGTACTTC. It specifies CSARDRGLRYEQYF.

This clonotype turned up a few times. The DNA of the CDR3 is TGCGCCAGCAGCCAAGACGGGGGACAGTTCTACGAGCAGTACTTC. Translating gives CASSQDGGQFYEQYF. The chain combines TRBV4-1 with TRBJ2-7; the D gene is possibly TRBD1 (7 bases). The CDR3 runs to 15 residues. Trimming took off 0 bases at V and 3 bases at J, with 12 bases between the two ends. Germline lookup yields CDR1 MGHRA and CDR2 YSYEKL.

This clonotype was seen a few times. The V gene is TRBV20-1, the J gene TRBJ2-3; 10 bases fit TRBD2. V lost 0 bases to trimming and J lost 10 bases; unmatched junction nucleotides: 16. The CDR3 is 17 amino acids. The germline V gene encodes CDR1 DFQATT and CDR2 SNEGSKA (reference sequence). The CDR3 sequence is CSARDRGLAGAQIPQYF. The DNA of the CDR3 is TGCAGTGCTAGAGATCGTGGCCTAGCGGGAGCACAGATTCCGCAGTATTTT.

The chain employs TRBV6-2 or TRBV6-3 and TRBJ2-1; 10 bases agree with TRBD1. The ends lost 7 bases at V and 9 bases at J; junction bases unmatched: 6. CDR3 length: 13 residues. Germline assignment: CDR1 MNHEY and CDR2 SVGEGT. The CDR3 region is CASTLTGGSEQFF. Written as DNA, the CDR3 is TGTGCCAGCACCCTGACAGGGGGCTCTGAGCAGTTCTTC.

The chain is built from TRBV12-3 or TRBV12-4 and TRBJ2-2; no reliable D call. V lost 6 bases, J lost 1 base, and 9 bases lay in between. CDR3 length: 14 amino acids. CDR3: CASSTVLNTGELFF. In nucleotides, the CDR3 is TGTGCCAGCAGCACCGTGCTGAACACCGGGGAGCTGTTTTTT.

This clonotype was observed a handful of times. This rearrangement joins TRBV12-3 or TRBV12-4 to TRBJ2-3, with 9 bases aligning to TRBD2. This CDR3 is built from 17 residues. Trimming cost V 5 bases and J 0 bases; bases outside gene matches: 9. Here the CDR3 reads CASSPYSSGASTDTQYF. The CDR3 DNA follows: TGTGCCAGCAGTCCTTATTCTAGCGGGGCTAGCACAGATACGCAGTATTTT.

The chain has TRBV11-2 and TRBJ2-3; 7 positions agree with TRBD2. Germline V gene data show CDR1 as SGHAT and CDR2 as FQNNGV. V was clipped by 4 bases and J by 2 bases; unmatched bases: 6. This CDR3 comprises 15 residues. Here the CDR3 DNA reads TGTGCCAGCAGCTCCCGGCTAGCGGACACAGATACGCAGTATTTT. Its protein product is CASSSRLADTDTQYF.

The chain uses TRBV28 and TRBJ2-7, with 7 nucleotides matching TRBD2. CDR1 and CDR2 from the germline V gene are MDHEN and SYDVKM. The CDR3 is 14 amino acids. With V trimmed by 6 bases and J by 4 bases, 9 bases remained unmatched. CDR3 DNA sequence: TGTGCCAGCAGCGAGGGAGGGAGGGAATACGAGCAGTACTTC. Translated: CASSEGGREYEQYF.

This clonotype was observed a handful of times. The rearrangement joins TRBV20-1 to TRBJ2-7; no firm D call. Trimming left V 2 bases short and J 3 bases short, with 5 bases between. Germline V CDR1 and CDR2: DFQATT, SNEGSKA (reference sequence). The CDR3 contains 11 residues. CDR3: CSARKGYEQYF. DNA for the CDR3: TGCAGTGCTAGAAAGGGCTACGAGCAGTACTTC.

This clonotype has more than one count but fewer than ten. Here the CDR3 reads CVPSQEGTDEQYF. DNA for the CDR3: TGCGTACCTTCCCAGGAGGGGACCGACGAGCAGTACTTC. The chain carries TRBV29-1 and TRBJ2-7, with D maybe TRBD2 (6 bases). The CDR3 is made up of 13 amino acids. Germline V gives CDR1 SQVTM, CDR2 ANQGSEA.